A selection of T cell receptor beta chains follows, all from one sample in a study of control samples from healthy donors and cancer patients. Sequencing used immunoSEQ multiplex PCR; TCRdb keeps in-frame clones, though not all of them. The sample holds fewer than 200,000 clones. The source material was blood. These receptors all come from a woman younger than 45 in good health. The CDR3 runs from the conserved cysteine through the conserved F or W. A D gene is named only where the DNA matches it firmly.

V gene	J gene	D gene	CDR3 DNA	CDR3 protein
TRBV7-2	TRBJ1-5	NA	TGTGCCAGCAGCTCCGTGCGCAATCAGCCCCAGCATTTT	CASSSVRNQPQHF
TRBV19	TRBJ1-2	NA	TGTGCCAGTACCCCGGACGGAGAAAACTATGGCTACACCTTC	CASTPDGENYGYTF
TRBV9	TRBJ2-3	TRBD1	TGTGCCAGCAGCACCGGGACAGGCTTCCCAGATACGCAGTATTTT	CASSTGTGFPDTQYF
TRBV28	TRBJ2-4	NA	TGTGCCAGCAGTTCCGCTGACAGTCCAGCCAAAAACATTCAGTACTTC	CASSSADSPAKNIQYF
TRBV18	TRBJ1-1	NA	TGTGCCAGCTCACCACTAGGGGGGGCCACTGAAGCTTTCTTT	CASSPLGGATEAFF
TRBV5-1	TRBJ2-3	TRBD1	TGCGCCAGCAGCTTGGTGACAGGGGGATCAGATACGCAGTATTTT	CASSLVTGGSDTQYF
TRBV11-3	TRBJ2-5	NA	TGTGCCAGCAGCTTTAGTGCAGGGCCATTAGGAGAGACCCAGTACTTC	CASSFSAGPLGETQYF
TRBV2	TRBJ1-2	NA	TGTGCCAGCAGTGATTTAGGCCTCCTCTATGGCTACACCTTC	CASSDLGLLYGYTF
TRBV2	TRBJ1-2	TRBD1	TGTGCCAGCAGGGGGACAGCTGGAATTGGCTATGGCTACACCTTC	CASRGTAGIGYGYTF
TRBV11-2	TRBJ1-6	NA	TGTGCCAGCAGCTTAGATCTTACGGGGTCACCCCTCCACTTT	CASSLDLTGSPLHF
TRBV7-9	TRBJ1-1	NA	TGTGCCAGCAGCTTACTGGACACTGAAGCTTTCTTT	CASSLLDTEAFF
TRBV11-2	TRBJ2-7	TRBD2	TGTGCCAGCAGCACACCGGGACTAGATACTAACGAGCAGTACTTC	CASSTPGLDTNEQYF
TRBV6-1	TRBJ1-2	NA	TGTGCCAGCAGTGACAGGCAGGGGCAAGGCTACACCTTC	CASSDRQGQGYTF
TRBV19	TRBJ1-2	NA	TGTGCCAGTAGTCGGGACGGCACTAACTATGGCTACACCTTC	CASSRDGTNYGYTF
TRBV5-1	TRBJ1-6	NA	TGCGCCAGCAGGGAAAGCAGGGGCCTTTATAATTCACCCCTCCACTTT	CASRESRGLYNSPLHF
TRBV7-9	TRBJ2-3	NA	TGTGCCAGCAGTCTTACTCGGGCTCCTACAGATACGCAGTATTTT	CASSLTRAPTDTQYF
TRBV6-5	TRBJ2-3	NA	TGTGCCAGCAGTAAAATCGGGGGAGATACGCAGTATTTT	CASSKIGGDTQYF
TRBV12-3/TRBV12-4	TRBJ2-5	NA	TGTGTCAGCAGGGCAGAAGAGACCCAGTACTTC	CVSRAEETQYF
TRBV7-6	TRBJ1-5	NA	TGTGCCAGCAGCTTATACGGGAAAAATAGCAATCAGCCCCAGCATTTT	CASSLYGKNSNQPQHF
TRBV11-2	TRBJ1-4	TRBD1	TGTGCCAGCAGCTTAGTCAGGGGGCGGAGTGAAAAACTGTTTTTT	CASSLVRGRSEKLFF
TRBV7-8	TRBJ1-5	TRBD1	TGTGCCAGCAGCCCGCCTGACAGGGGTGATCAGCCCCAGCATTTT	CASSPPDRGDQPQHF
TRBV3-1/TRBV3-2	TRBJ2-1	NA	TGTGCCAGCACCACAGGGATATCCTACAATGAGCAGTTCTTC	CASTTGISYNEQFF
TRBV19	TRBJ1-5	NA	TGTGCCAGTAGTATACTTGTCGGGTTTTATAGCAATCAGCCCCAGCATTTT	CASSILVGFYSNQPQHF
TRBV6-1	TRBJ2-5	NA	TGTGCCAGCAGTGAATCTCCCGGCGGGGTGGAGACCCAGTACTTC	CASSESPGGVETQYF
TRBV7-9	TRBJ1-4	TRBD1	TGTGCCAGCAGCCTGGGACAGGGGGTAGCAACTAATGAAAAACTGTTTTTT	CASSLGQGVATNEKLFF
TRBV9	TRBJ2-1	NA	TGTGCCAGCAGCGTAGGCGGGACAGTTAACAATGAGCAGTTCTTC	CASSVGGTVNNEQFF
TRBV4-1	TRBJ1-2	NA	TGCGCCAGCAGCCAAACCTTGGCTAACTATGGCTACACCTTC	CASSQTLANYGYTF
TRBV2	TRBJ1-1	NA	TGTGCCAGCAATTTCAGACCCTCGAACACTGAAGCTTTCTTT	CASNFRPSNTEAFF
TRBV6-6	TRBJ1-4	TRBD1	TGTGCCAGCAGCCTGGGACAGGGGGCCACTAATGAAAAACTGTTTTTT	CASSLGQGATNEKLFF
TRBV5-1	TRBJ2-7	NA	TGCGCCAGCAGCTTGGCCGTCGCGACCTCTCTGAACCCCTACGAGCAGTACTTC	CASSLAVATSLNPYEQYF
TRBV6-5	TRBJ1-1	NA	TGTGCCAGCAGGGTGACAACCATGAACACTGAAGCTTTCTTT	CASRVTTMNTEAFF
TRBV30	TRBJ1-2	NA	TGTGCCTGGTTCCCTTGCCCTGGATGGGGCTATGGCTACACCTTC	CAWFPCPGWGYGYTF
TRBV3-1/TRBV3-2	TRBJ2-1	TRBD2	TGTGCCAGCAGCCCGAAACTAGCGGGGGGGCCCTACAATGAGCAGTTCTTC	CASSPKLAGGPYNEQFF
TRBV7-2	TRBJ2-7	NA	TGTGCCAGCAGCTTAGGAGGCAACCCATCCTACGAGCAGTACTTC	CASSLGGNPSYEQYF
TRBV19	TRBJ1-3	NA	TGTGCCAGTGATGGGGGAAACACCATATATTTT	CASDGGNTIYF
TRBV24-1	TRBJ2-5	NA	TGTGCCACCAGTGATTCCTCCAACACGGTAGAGACCCAGTACTTC	CATSDSSNTVETQYF
TRBV19	TRBJ2-3	NA	TGTGCCAGTAGTGGCGCAGCTAGCACAGATACGCAGTATTTT	CASSGAASTDTQYF
TRBV18	TRBJ1-6	NA	TGTGCCAGCTCACCATCCCGACTCTCCTATAATTCACCCCTCCACTTT	CASSPSRLSYNSPLHF
TRBV19	TRBJ1-1	NA	TGTGCCAGTAGATTACAGGGAAACACTGAAGCTTTCTTT	CASRLQGNTEAFF
TRBV27	TRBJ1-3	TRBD1	TGTGCCAGCAGTTTATCGATAATTCATGGACAGGGCAACTCTGGAAACACCATATATTTT	CASSLSIIHGQGNSGNTIYF
TRBV7-9	TRBJ2-7	TRBD2	TGTGCCAGCAGCTTAGAAGCGGGGTACGAGCAGTACTTC	CASSLEAGYEQYF
TRBV28	TRBJ1-1	NA	TGTGCCAGCAGTTTATCCCCCAGTATGACTGAAGCTTTCTTT	CASSLSPSMTEAFF
TRBV7-2	TRBJ1-1	NA	TGTGCCAGCAGTTTCGGGCCTTACACTGAAGCTTTCTTT	CASSFGPYTEAFF
TRBV12-3/TRBV12-4	TRBJ1-1	NA	TGTGCCAGCACCCTAGGGAGCACTGAAGCTTTCTTT	CASTLGSTEAFF
TRBV28	TRBJ1-5	NA	TGTGCCAGCAGTTTACAAGGGCGGGGTGGGAATCAGCCCCAGCATTTT	CASSLQGRGGNQPQHF
TRBV2	TRBJ1-5	NA	TGTGCCAGCAGAAGGGGAGGTCAGCCCCAGCATTTT	CASRRGGQPQHF
TRBV7-7	TRBJ1-6	NA	TGTGCTAGCAGCCCGGCTCTGGATTCACCCCTCCACTTT	CASSPALDSPLHF
TRBV5-1	TRBJ2-7	TRBD1	TGCGCCAGCAGCTGGAGGGGACAGGGCAGCCACGAGCAGTACTTC	CASSWRGQGSHEQYF
TRBV2	TRBJ2-7	NA	TGTGCCAGCAGTCTGGACGGGAGCTCCTACGAGCAGTACTTC	CASSLDGSSYEQYF
TRBV19	TRBJ1-5	NA	TGTGCCGTCCGGACGGCCCGGAGGATTGAGCCCCAGCATTTT	CAVRTARRIEPQHF
TRBV7-9	TRBJ1-1	NA	TGTGCCAGCAGCCCACAAATGAACACTGAAGCTTTCTTT	CASSPQMNTEAFF
TRBV4-1	TRBJ2-5	TRBD2	TGCGCCAGCAGCCCCTGCGGGACGTACCTAGCGGGGTCGGCTCGGGAGACCCAGTACTTC	CASSPCGTYLAGSARETQYF
TRBV2	TRBJ2-7	TRBD1	TGTGCCAGCCCTCGACAGGGTGCCTACGAGCAGTACTTC	CASPRQGAYEQYF
TRBV12-5	TRBJ1-1	NA	TGTGCTAGTGGTTTTTGGAACACTGAAGCTTTCTTT	CASGFWNTEAFF
TRBV28	TRBJ1-1	NA	TGTGCCAGCAGTTTTAATGGGGGGAAAGCTTTCTTT	CASSFNGGKAFF
TRBV11-1	TRBJ2-4	TRBD1	TGTGCCAGCAGCGGGCACAGGGGGGAGGTCAAAAACATTCAGTACTTC	CASSGHRGEVKNIQYF